These 24 T cell receptor beta chains were all obtained from the same sample, sequenced in a study of blood T cells in healthy people across ages (dated by TCRdb to between 2014 and 2016). Library generation was performed with 5' RACE. Sequencing took place on an Illumina HiSeq 2500. The second PCR ran for roughly 7 to 12 cycles and used a J-beta primer mix along with a sample-barcoded 5' primer. TCRdb reprocessing: public reads trimmed at Q25 with fastp, clones called with MiXCR, in-frame beta chains kept. Each CDR3 protein gets just one entry, which takes the most common genes and DNA from the rows behind it. For this sample the table gives more than 650,000 distinct CDR3 sequences, of which about a fifth were detected only once. The top ten hold approximately 20% of the sample. The sequencing sample was made of blood. The receptors originated from a man aged 70 or older in good health.

The chain uses TRBV6-5 and TRBJ2-1; D tentatively reads TRBD1 or TRBD2 (5 bases each). The CDR3 is 15 residues long. V was cut by 2 bases and J by 2 bases, with 10 bases left in between. Germline CDR1 and CDR2: MNHEY and SVGAGI. CDR3 sequence reads: CASSYEGSPYNEQFF. CDR3 coding DNA: TGTGCCAGCAGTTACGAGGGGAGCCCCTACAATGAGCAGTTCTTC.

About this clonotype: A read error may account for a junction end that differs from germline. The genes are TRBV5-1 and TRBJ2-3, with D possibly matching TRBD1 (5 bases). Germline lookup yields CDR1 SGHRS and CDR2 YFSETQ. This CDR3 region has 11 residues. CDR3 DNA: TGTGACAACACACATGGGGCGCCGCAGTATTTT. Translation gives CDNTHGAPQYF.

This chain links TRBV3-1 with TRBJ1-1; D gene ambiguous. This CDR3 has 14 amino acids. Looked up from germline, CDR1 is LGHDT and CDR2 is YNNKEL (reference sequence). V lost 2 bases and J 7 bases, leaving 14 bases between the germline ends. CDR3 loop: CASSQPLGYGEAFF. The CDR3 coding sequence is TGTGCCAGCAGCCAACCTTTGGGTTATGGTGAAGCTTTCTTT.

This clonotype was found a few times. The genes are TRBV14 and TRBJ2-3; D gene uncertain. V gave up 2 bases and J gave up 7 bases, with 16 bases separating them. Per the germline V gene, CDR1 is SGHDN and CDR2 is FVKESK. This CDR3 is built from 15 residues. The CDR3 bases are TGTGCCAGCAGCCAAACACTTAGGAGACCTAATACGCAGTATTTT. This gives the protein CASSQTLRRPNTQYF.

This clonotype occurred many times. The CDR3 is CASSESGEANEQFF. The CDR3 nucleotides are TGCGCCAGCAGTGAGTCGGGCGAAGCCAATGAGCAGTTCTTC. This chain joins TRBV10-1 and TRBJ2-1, with D unclear. The germline V and J ends were trimmed by 0 bases and 6 bases, with 9 bases remaining between them. Germline assignment: CDR1 WNHNN and CDR2 SYGVQD (reference sequence). The CDR3 runs to 14 residues.

This clonotype was seen a handful of times. This chain joins TRBV2 and TRBJ1-1, with D unclear. This CDR3 comprises 13 residues. CDR1 is SNHLY and CDR2 is FYNNEI in the germline V gene. With 7 bases removed from V and 0 bases from J, the gap between germline ends came to 9 bases. The CDR3 loop reads CASNRWMNTEAFF. The CDR3 DNA is TGTGCCAGCAATCGATGGATGAACACTGAAGCTTTCTTT.

V is TRBV5-1 and J is TRBJ1-1; D may be TRBD1 (6 bases). The CDR3 loop spans 15 amino acids. Per germline, CDR1 SGHRS and CDR2 YFSETQ. V lost 4 bases, J lost 1 base, and 14 bases lay in between. CDR3 protein: CASSPVGGPNTEAFF. As DNA, the CDR3 is TGCGCCAGCAGCCCGGTAGGGGGGCCGAACACTGAAGCTTTCTTT.

The rearrangement links TRBV7-2 to TRBJ2-3; D is tentatively TRBD1 or TRBD2 (5 bases each). This CDR3 has 18 amino acids. V lost 0 bases to trimming and J lost 0 bases, with 16 bases between them. The germline gives CDR1 SGHTA, CDR2 FQGNSA. The CDR3 here is CASSLALWTGPSTDTQYF. DNA of the CDR3: TGTGCCAGCAGCTTAGCGTTATGGACGGGGCCTAGCACAGATACGCAGTATTTT. The full variable domain, in which reference TRBV7-2 and TRBJ2-3 provide the parts outside the CDR3, is GAGVSQSPSNKVTEKGKDVELRCDPISGHTALYWYRQSLGQGLEFLIYFQGNSAPDKSGLPSDRFSAERTGGSVSTLTIQRTQQEDSAVYLCASSLALWTGPSTDTQYFGPGTRLTVL.

To note about this clonotype: One junction end does not reproduce the germline sequence, and a read error may be involved. The rearrangement uses TRBV10-3 and TRBJ2-1; 15 nucleotides align to TRBD2. The CDR3 runs to 15 residues. CDR1 is ENHRY and CDR2 is SYGVKD in the germline V gene. The CDR3 nucleotides read TGTGTCATCAGTGGACTAGCGGGGGGGCCGAGTGAGCAGTTCTTC. Translation gives CVISGLAGGPSEQFF.

Only a few counts were recorded for this clonotype. The chain couples TRBV20-1 to TRBJ2-7, with TRBD2 as a possible D gene (6 bases). V was trimmed by 3 bases and J by 4 bases, leaving 19 bases between them. The CDR3 totals 15 residues. Germline CDR1 reads DFQATT; CDR2 reads SNEGSKA (reference sequence). The CDR3 region is CSARIDRGKGYEQYF. The CDR3 DNA reads TGCAGTGCTAGGATTGATCGCGGGAAAGGGTACGAGCAGTACTTC.

This clonotype has a count of ten or more. The rearrangement joins TRBV29-1 to TRBJ2-1, with D maybe TRBD1 (6 bases). V was trimmed by 4 bases and J by 4 bases, leaving 8 bases between them. Per the germline V gene, CDR1 is SQVTM and CDR2 is ANQGSEA. This CDR3 spans 12 amino acids. CDR3 in amino acids: CSVGTEYNEQFF. CDR3 bases: TGCAGCGTTGGGACAGAATACAATGAGCAGTTCTTC.

A word on this clonotype: The junction departs from germline at one end; a sequencing error may be responsible. The V gene is TRBV19, the J gene TRBJ1-4, with a tentative D call TRBD1 (6 bases). Germline CDR1 and CDR2: LNHDA and SQIVND (reference sequence). The CDR3 has 15 residues. CDR3 sequence (DNA): TGTGCCAGTAGTACTCAGGGGACGGCTAATGAAAGACTGTTTTTT. This codes for CASSTQGTANERLFF.

The rearrangement uses TRBV5-1 and TRBJ2-2; 8 bases agree with TRBD2. This CDR3 region has 17 residues. Germline loops: CDR1 SGHRS, CDR2 YFSETQ. V was pared by 0 bases and J by 0 bases, with 4 bases of the junction left unmatched. The CDR3 coding sequence is TGCGCCAGCAGCTTGGCCGGCGGGGGGACGAACACCGGGGAGCTGTTTTTT. Protein sequence: CASSLAGGGTNTGELFF.

The chain is built from TRBV7-6 and TRBJ2-1; TRBD2 matches at 7 bases. J lost 3 bases, V lost 3 bases, and 5 bases had no gene match. The CDR3 is 15 amino acids. Germline CDR1 and CDR2: SGHVS and FNYEAQ. CDR3 residues: CASSFKAGHYNEQFF. CDR3 bases: TGTGCCAGCAGCTTCAAAGCGGGGCACTACAATGAGCAGTTCTTC.

This clonotype was detected only a few times. A much larger clone lies one base from this, so it may be a read error. The genes are TRBV27 and TRBJ2-3, with D uncertain. Trimming shortened V by 1 base and J by 1 base, and 9 bases separated the two germline ends. The germline V gene encodes CDR1 MNHEY and CDR2 SMNVEV (reference sequence). The CDR3 is 15 residues long. The CDR3 DNA reads TGTGCCAGCAGTTTATTTGAGCAGGGCACAGATACGCAGTATTTT. This sequence encodes CASSLFEQGTDTQYF.

This clonotype was observed a few times. The genes are TRBV24-1 and TRBJ2-1; a possible D gene is TRBD1 (6 bases). There are 14 residues in the CDR3. Trimming cost V 6 bases and J 8 bases, with 16 bases left between them. Germline CDR1 reads KGHDR; CDR2 reads SFDVKD. CDR3 sequence reads: CATSNTNRADEQFF. In DNA form, the CDR3 reads TGTGCCACCAGTAACACAAACAGGGCCGATGAGCAGTTCTTC.

In this sample, this clonotype turned up a few times. V usage is TRBV7-9 and J usage is TRBJ2-7, with TRBD1 identical over 10 bases. Trimming removed 5 bases from V and 4 bases from J; junction bases left unmatched: 5. CDR3 length: 14 amino acids. Germline assignment: CDR1 SEHNR and CDR2 FQNEAQ (reference sequence). The CDR3 nucleotides read TGTGCCAGCAGCGTTTGGACAGGGGGTTACGAGCAGTACTTC. It encodes CASSVWTGGYEQYF.

This chain connects TRBV7-2 to TRBJ1-3; tentatively, D is TRBD1 (6 bases). The V and J ends lost 2 bases and 0 bases respectively, with 8 bases between them. This CDR3 contains 15 residues. Germline V lookup: CDR1 SGHTA, CDR2 FQGNSA. CDR3 sequence reads: CASSLLGHSGNTIYF. CDR3 in DNA: TGTGCCAGCAGCTTATTGGGACACTCTGGAAACACCATATATTTT.

To note about this clonotype: Since a much larger clone is just one base distant, this may be a read error. The CDR3 here is CASSWDLTDTQYF. The CDR3 bases are TGTGCCAGCAGCTGGGACCTCACAGATACGCAGTATTTT. V gene TRBV6-5 combines with J gene TRBJ2-3; D tentatively fits TRBD1 or TRBD2 (5 bases each). The V gene's germline CDR1 is MNHEY and CDR2 SVGAGI. CDR3 size: 13 residues. V was pared by 6 bases and J by 2 bases, with 9 bases between.

J is TRBJ2-2 and V is TRBV7-2; no reliable D call. The V end was cut by 3 bases, the J end by 0 bases, with 5 bases between. The CDR3 totals 14 residues. Germline V gene lookup returns CDR1 SGHTA and CDR2 FQGNSA. CDR3 region: CASSFLSNTGELFF. The CDR3 region has the DNA TGTGCCAGCAGCTTTCTATCGAACACCGGGGAGCTGTTTTTT.

The V and J genes are TRBV11-2 and TRBJ1-3; no clear D gene. V was shortened by 6 bases and J by 0 bases, with 12 bases between the two germline ends. The CDR3 is 15 amino acids. Germline V lookup: CDR1 SGHAT, CDR2 FQNNGV. Here the CDR3 reads CASRTERSSGNTIYF. The CDR3 nucleotides are TGTGCCAGCAGAACCGAAAGGAGCTCTGGAAACACCATATATTTT.

This clonotype was observed a few times. This chain links TRBV12-3 or TRBV12-4 with TRBJ1-1; D is unclear. This CDR3 spans 16 amino acids. V was pared by 3 bases and J by 2 bases, with 16 bases between. The CDR3 coding sequence is TGTGCCAGCAGTTTTAGGGCCGCCAGGCCCAACACTGAAGCTTTCTTT. This codes for CASSFRAARPNTEAFF.

This clonotype has a count of ten or more. The chain recombines TRBV29-1 with TRBJ2-3, with 9 bases fitting TRBD2. The CDR3 is made up of 13 amino acids. The V gene end was trimmed by 7 bases and the J gene end by 4 bases; junction bases not matched to a gene: 6. CDR1 is SQVTM and CDR2 is ANQGSEA in the germline V gene. As DNA, the CDR3 is TGCAGCGCCCGACGGACTAGCGCAGATACGCAGTATTTT. It yields the protein CSARRTSADTQYF.

This rearrangement joins TRBV20-1 to TRBJ2-1; D is ambiguous. Looked up from germline, CDR1 is DFQATT and CDR2 is SNEGSKA (reference sequence). Trimming stripped 6 bases from V and 7 bases from J, with 16 bases between. The CDR3 consists of 13 residues. CDR3 in DNA: TGCAGTGCCGAAATCCGGCCCAAGAATGAGCAGTTCTTC. This gives the protein CSAEIRPKNEQFF.